Listed here is a single TCR beta chain. Its antigen is not yet known. Per-base qualities were not stored, and no clone one base away is much larger. Collaborating institutions collected whole blood in K2EDTA tubes following their own protocols. For TCRbeta analysis, collaborators shipped samples as frozen whole blood, isolated PBMCs, or DNA extracted from either of those sample types. TCRbeta CDR3 regions were amplified from genomic DNA by means of the immunoSEQ Assay, a bias-controlled multiplex PCR. The authors' pipeline ran thus. The number of nucleated cells in each sample was estimated from the amplification of reference gene primers within the assay. To quantify the absolute abundance of each unique TCRbeta CDR3 rearrangement, sequence reads were collapsed and filtered. For each sample, productive Simpson clonality was calculated by taking the square root of Simpson's diversity index across productive rearrangements. TCRdb carries this immuneACCESS record with in-frame sequences only. Its versions omit some clonotypes, under half of them owing to an unresolved V gene in the studies checked, with the rest unexplained. That table furnishes V, J and clone size, whereas the DNA furnished D and trimming. The sample includes 350,000 to 450,000 clones, with roughly 90% observed a single time. The top ten hold 1.2% of the sample.

Between the V and J ends, shortened by 1 base and 9 bases respectively, the junction contains 11 bases. The CDR3 starts with the cysteine, ends with the phenylalanine, and has 13 residues. The CDR3 DNA has 39 bases and is translated from base 1. From the germline V gene, CDR1 is SGDLS and CDR2 is YYNGEE. These data are taken from a study of blood T cell repertoires in COVID-19 (dated by TCRdb to the early 2020s). In the study overall: Collaborator samples came from the United States, Italy and Spain and covered acute and convalescent phases of COVID-19. The material from the prospective study consisted of cDNA or gDNA derived from T cells, B-cell-depleted T cells, or PBMCs. The dataset comprised deeply sampled blood TCRbeta repertoires from subjects exposed to, actively infected with, or recovered from COVID-19. A freely available public database, intended as a resource for researchers studying the immune response to SARS-CoV-2, is where the repertoires were released. The samples were drawn from two sources: the first 160 participants of the ongoing ImmuneRACE study, and 950 to 1,500 subjects contributed by 6 global collaborators. Sample metadata almost always included a de-identified subject ID, COVID-19 status, age in years and sex. Where available, HLA class I and class II types were obtained from metadata supplied by the sample provider rather than from assay-based typing.

On the study overall, not on this receptor specifically: The quantity of clinical and demographic metadata differed by source and by participant and was supplied without curation.

The receptor's source is a man in his forties with acute or convalescent COVID-19. Material: peripheral blood. The chain uses TRBV9 and TRBJ2-1; a tentative D match to TRBD1 spans 5 bases. The sequence in DNA is TGTGCCAGCAGCGTACAGGGAACCGGTGAGCAGTTCTTC. Its amino acids are CASSVQGTGEQFF.